The 22 T cell receptor beta chains below were found in one sample sequenced in a study of blood T cell repertoires in COVID-19. Generated by immunoSEQ multiplex PCR, the TCRdb table keeps only in-frame clones and is missing some. Of 150,000 to 200,000 clones listed, roughly four fifths were seen once; the top ten hold 7.6%. Input material: peripheral blood. These receptors came from a woman aged 65 to 85 with COVID-19, enrolled during active disease.

The rearrangement uses TRBV6-2 or TRBV6-3 and TRBJ2-1; TRBD2 aligns across 7 bases. V lost 4 bases, J lost 4 bases, and 10 bases stayed unmatched. CDR3 length: 16 amino acids. Germline loops: CDR1 MNHEY, CDR2 SVGEGT. The DNA of the CDR3 is TGTGCCAGCAGTTCTCCTAGCGGATATGTTTACAATGAGCAGTTCTTC. Amino acids: CASSSPSGYVYNEQFF.

The J gene is TRBJ1-2, the V gene TRBV7-6; 11 bases are a match to TRBD1. The junction had 7 bases not matched to a gene; V was cut back by 4 bases and J by 0 bases. The CDR3 sequence is 17 residues long. CDR1 and CDR2 (germline): SGHVS, FNYEAQ. The chain's CDR3 is CASSSGQGALANYGYTF. CDR3 nucleotide sequence: TGTGCCAGCAGCTCCGGACAGGGGGCTTTAGCTAACTATGGCTACACCTTC.

This clone was counted a single time. V is TRBV6-6 and J is TRBJ2-1; 10 positions agree with TRBD2. The CDR3 spans 21 residues. Germline CDR1 is MNHNY and CDR2 is SVGAGI (reference sequence). J gave up 1 base and V 5 bases, and 20 bases lay outside the gene matches. CDR3 protein: CASSPRASGTSVFRSYNEQFF. CDR3 in DNA: TGTGCCAGCAGTCCGAGGGCGTCCGGGACTAGCGTATTCCGATCCTACAATGAGCAGTTCTTC.

The chain uses TRBV7-2 and TRBJ2-5; 11 positions match TRBD2. V gave up 5 bases and J gave up 0 bases; unmatched junction bases: 11. The CDR3 loop spans 18 amino acids. Germline loops: CDR1 SGHTA, CDR2 FQGNSA. The CDR3 DNA reads TGTGCCAGCAGCCCCAGCCCCCGACTAGCGGGGTACCAAGAGACCCAGTACTTC. Encoded protein: CASSPSPRLAGYQETQYF.

This sequence joins TRBV6-5 and TRBJ2-7; TRBD1 agrees at 7 bases. The germline V gene encodes CDR1 MNHEY and CDR2 SVGAGI. With 6 bases clipped from V and 1 base from J, the junction kept 9 bases outside the gene matches. The CDR3 totals 15 residues. CDR3 sequence reads: CASRTDRDRSYEQYF. In nucleotides, the CDR3 is TGTGCCAGCAGAACAGACCGGGACAGATCCTACGAGCAGTACTTC.

This chain uses TRBV10-3 with TRBJ2-5, with 7 bases aligning to TRBD2. V gave up 2 bases and J gave up 2 bases; unmatched junction bases: 8. The CDR3 loop spans 16 amino acids. Germline CDR1 ENHRY, CDR2 SYGVKD. The CDR3 sequence is CAISEHRGGVQETQYF. CDR3 nucleotides: TGTGCCATCAGTGAGCATCGGGGAGGGGTGCAAGAGACCCAGTACTTC.

The chain recombines TRBV28 with TRBJ2-7; D possibly corresponds to TRBD1 (6 bases). CDR1 is MDHEN and CDR2 is SYDVKM in the germline V gene. Trimming left V 2 bases short and J 7 bases short, with 12 bases between. CDR3 length: 13 residues. The CDR3 reads CASSLTGQREQYF. In nucleotides, the CDR3 is TGTGCCAGCAGTTTAACAGGGCAAAGGGAGCAGTACTTC. The full variable domain, completed using reference TRBV28 and TRBJ2-7, is DVKVTQSSRYLVKRTGEKVFLECVQDMDHENMFWYRQDPGLGLRLIYFSYDVKMKEKGDIPEGYSVSREKKERFSLILESASTNQTSMYLCASSLTGQREQYFGPGTRLTVT.

This clone was recorded many times. The chain is built from TRBV7-9 and TRBJ2-5; TRBD2 might be the D (5 bases). This CDR3 is 15 amino acids long. The germline V gene has CDR1 SEHNR and CDR2 FQNEAQ (reference sequence). V lost 5 bases to trimming and J lost 4 bases, with 17 bases between them. CDR3 sequence reads: CASSPKLLGGETQYF. In DNA form, the CDR3 reads TGTGCCAGCAGCCCTAAGCTCTTAGGAGGAGAGACCCAGTACTTC.

The chain joins TRBV7-2 to TRBJ1-2, with a possible D match to TRBD1 (5 bases). Germline V lookup: CDR1 SGHTA, CDR2 FQGNSA. The CDR3 runs to 13 residues. V was trimmed by 5 bases and J by 5 bases, leaving 12 bases between them. In DNA, the CDR3 is TGTGCCAGCAGCCAGCGGGACGGATATGGCTACACCTTC. Translated, it gives CASSQRDGYGYTF.

The chain employs TRBV4-3 and TRBJ2-5; D remains ambiguous. The V gene lost 4 bases and the J gene lost 5 bases, with 11 bases spanning the gap. The CDR3 consists of 13 residues. Looked up from germline, CDR1 is LGHNA and CDR2 is YSLEER. In DNA form, the CDR3 reads TGCGCCAGCAGCCCCGTAGCCGGGGAGACCCAGTACTTC. Residues: CASSPVAGETQYF.

The chain couples TRBV25-1 to TRBJ1-2; D is uncertain. Germline V gene data show CDR1 as MGHDK and CDR2 as SYGVNS. Trimming shortened V by 0 bases and J by 8 bases, and 13 bases separated the two germline ends. This CDR3 is 14 amino acids long. CDR3 amino acids: CASSEYSHYGGYTF. The CDR3 DNA sequence: TGTGCCAGCAGTGAATATTCCCACTACGGGGGCTACACCTTC.

This clone was detected only a few times. J is TRBJ1-5 and V is TRBV5-1; TRBD1 is a possible D gene (5 bases). The CDR3 extends over 15 amino acids. Trimming removed 0 bases at V and 6 bases at J, with 13 bases between. In germline, CDR1 is SGHRS, CDR2 YFSETQ. DNA for the CDR3: TGCGCCAGCAGCTTGGAGGGGCAGGAGTTTCAGCCCCAGCATTTT. Protein sequence: CASSLEGQEFQPQHF.

The gene calls are TRBV29-1 and TRBJ2-7; D is undetermined. The CDR3 is 12 amino acids. Trimming removed 4 bases at V and 0 bases at J, with 7 bases between. Germline V gene data show CDR1 as SQVTM and CDR2 as ANQGSEA. CDR3 region: CSVGNSSYEQYF. DNA of the CDR3: TGCAGCGTTGGGAACAGCTCCTACGAGCAGTACTTC.

The chain links TRBV9 to TRBJ2-2; maybe TRBD2 (5 bases). V lost 3 bases and J 0 bases, leaving 12 bases between the germline ends. The CDR3 covers 16 residues. Germline lookup yields CDR1 SGDLS and CDR2 YYNGEE. Written as DNA, the CDR3 is TGTGCCAGCAGCGCCCGGGAAATCACGAACACCGGGGAGCTGTTTTTT. Its translation: CASSAREITNTGELFF.

This clone came up once. The chain combines TRBV7-2 with TRBJ2-1; 8 bases line up with TRBD1. The CDR3 contains 19 residues. V lost 1 base and J lost 5; bases outside the gene matches: 16. Germline loops: CDR1 SGHTA, CDR2 FQGNSA. CDR3 DNA sequence: TGTGCCAGCAGCTTAGTCCAGGGGGCTCCAACGAGGGCGAACAATGAGCAGTTCTTC. Amino acid sequence: CASSLVQGAPTRANNEQFF.

This sequence joins TRBV5-1 and TRBJ1-1, with 12 bases fitting TRBD1. The V and J ends lost 4 bases and 1 base, in that order; junction bases with no gene match: 8. This CDR3 has 17 residues. CDR1 and CDR2 from the germline V gene are SGHRS and YFSETQ. The CDR3 sequence is CASSGTGGSHGNTEAFF. CDR3 bases: TGCGCCAGCAGCGGGACAGGGGGCAGCCACGGGAACACTGAAGCTTTCTTT.

This rearrangement joins TRBV5-1 to TRBJ2-7; TRBD1 is a possible D gene (6 bases). V was shortened by 0 bases and J by 3 bases, with 7 bases between the two germline ends. Germline values: CDR1 SGHRS, CDR2 YFSETQ. This CDR3 has 13 amino acids. The CDR3 bases are TGCGCCAGCAGCTTGGACAGGGTCTACGAGCAGTACTTC. It codes for CASSLDRVYEQYF.

The chain links TRBV7-6 to TRBJ2-7, with TRBD2 matching 11 bases. Germline V gene data show CDR1 as SGHVS and CDR2 as FNYEAQ. The CDR3 runs to 15 residues. V trimming: 5 bases; J trimming: 9 bases; junction bases outside the gene matches: 12. Here the CDR3 DNA reads TGTGCCAGCAGCCCCACCCAGGGACTAGCGGAGCGGCAGTACTTC. Translated: CASSPTQGLAERQYF.

The J gene is TRBJ1-5, the V gene TRBV5-6, with 8 bases matching TRBD1. This CDR3 has 16 residues. J was trimmed by 3 bases and V by 0 bases; bases with no gene match: 5. The V gene's germline CDR1 is SGHDT and CDR2 YYEEEE. The CDR3 is CASSLADRGANQPQHF. CDR3 in DNA: TGTGCCAGCAGCTTGGCCGACAGGGGCGCCAATCAGCCCCAGCATTTT.

V is TRBV5-6 and J is TRBJ2-3; D not resolved. From germline, CDR1 is SGHDT and CDR2 YYEEEE. The germline V and J ends were trimmed by 4 bases and 1 base, with 10 bases remaining between them. The CDR3 contains 14 residues. In DNA, the CDR3 is TGTGCCAGCAGCCCCGAGCTGGGCACAGATACGCAGTATTTT. Translation gives CASSPELGTDTQYF.

In its sample, this clone was seen once. The chain links TRBV5-1 to TRBJ2-7; 8 positions agree with TRBD1. CDR1 is SGHRS and CDR2 is YFSETQ in the germline V gene. V lost 1 base, J lost 6 bases, and 12 bases stayed unmatched. The CDR3 extends over 16 amino acids. The CDR3 loop reads CASSLRTGQGAFEQYF. The CDR3, as DNA: TGCGCCAGCAGCTTGCGGACGGGGCAGGGGGCCTTCGAGCAGTACTTC.

Here the CDR3 reads CASSYGDNRNEKLFF. CDR3 coding DNA: TGTGCCAGCAGTTACGGGGACAACCGGAATGAAAAACTGTTTTTT. V and J are TRBV6-6 and TRBJ1-4, with D perhaps matching TRBD1 (6 bases). V gave up 2 bases and J gave up 5 bases, with 12 bases separating them. The CDR3 is 15 residues long. Germline-derived CDR1 and CDR2 are MNHNY and SVGAGI (reference sequence).